The following is a T cell receptor (beta chain) sequence with its context. This entry comes from a study of blood T cell repertoires in COVID-19. Looking at the study overall: From T cells, B-cell-depleted T cells, or PBMCs came the material, which was cDNA or gDNA.

The CDR3 loop spans 12 amino acids. The V and J ends lost 4 bases and 2 bases respectively, with 5 bases between them. Germline CDR1 is SGHRS and CDR2 is YFSETQ. The method was immunoSEQ multiplex PCR; TCRdb's version includes in-frame clones alone and lacks a portion of them. Among 80,000 to 100,000 clones listed, approximately 81% were seen once. This TCR came from a man in his sixties with acute or convalescent COVID-19. The chain combines TRBV5-1 with TRBJ2-3, with D unresolved. Sequencing input: peripheral blood. CDR3 sequence: CASSANTDTQYF. DNA for the CDR3: TGCGCCAGCAGCGCGAACACAGATACGCAGTATTTT.